These 2 T cell receptor beta chains were sequenced from one sample in a study of T cells in Graves' hyperthyroidism and ophthalmopathy. Amplification of TCR beta CDR3 regions used RNA as the template. Researchers ran a first-round RT-PCR on the TCR CDR3 using the HTBI primer set. TCRdb re-derived calls from the multiplex PCR reads in MiXCR, one entry per CDR3 protein. The sample records under 350,000 distinct CDR3 sequences, approximately 18% being singletons. The sample consisted of blood. These receptors originate from a woman in her forties or fifties with Graves' hyperthyroidism.

This chain links TRBV7-9 with TRBJ2-5; TRBD1 might be the D (5 bases). The germline V and J ends were trimmed by 2 bases and 0 bases, with 22 bases remaining between them. In germline, CDR1 is SEHNR, CDR2 FQNEAQ (reference sequence). This CDR3 is built from 19 residues. Here the CDR3 reads CASSLRFVRAPKDQETQYF. CDR3 DNA sequence: TGTGCCAGCAGCTTACGGTTTGTCAGGGCCCCAAAAGACCAAGAGACCCAGTACTTC.

This clonotype came up a few times. CDR3 loop: CSVQGTPTLDTQYF. The DNA for the CDR3 is TGCAGCGTTCAGGGGACGCCGACTCTAGATACGCAGTATTTT. The genes are TRBV29-1 and TRBJ2-3, with a weak D call TRBD1 (6 bases). The CDR3 totals 14 residues. V was clipped by 5 bases and J by 5 bases, with 17 bases between them. The germline V gene encodes CDR1 SQVTM and CDR2 ANQGSEA.